This TCR beta chain comes out of a study of T cells in Graves' hyperthyroidism and ophthalmopathy. Notes on the study in general: A median 6.5 months before onset, the model predicted ophthalmopathy.

Amplified TCR beta CDR3 regions came from RNA transcripts. With the HTBI primer set, the TCR CDR3 went through a first round of RT-PCR. One entry per CDR3 protein, called by TCRdb with MiXCR from the multiplex PCR reads. The table lists 660,000 or so distinct CDR3 sequences, nearly 45% of them singletons. Germline V CDR1 and CDR2: LNHNV, YYDKDF (reference sequence). This CDR3 contains 13 residues. Trimming at V came to 0 bases and at J to 13 bases, leaving 7 bases not matched to a gene. Exclusion criteria comprised uncontrolled infection, other autoimmune disease, pregnancy or lactation. In regard to this clonotype: Its specificity is unknown.

The origin of this receptor is an adult man with Graves' disease, either hyperthyroidism or ophthalmopathy (not recorded which). The V and J genes are TRBV15 and TRBJ1-2, with 8 bases matching TRBD1. The sequenced sample consisted of peripheral blood or thyroid tissue (not recorded which). The CDR3 sequence: CATSREGTGRRTF. For the CDR3, the DNA is TGTGCCACCAGCAGAGAAGGGACAGGCCGTCGCACCTTC.